The 24 T cell receptor beta chains listed next were all sequenced from one sample in a study of OX40 agonist ivuxolimab in advanced cancers. The library was prepared using the immunoSEQ multiplex PCR assay. The immuneACCESS repertoire file appears here via TCRdb, limited to in-frame rearrangements. These files lack a portion of the clones; in checked studies, under half of the deficit traces to unresolved V genes, and the cause of the others is not known. This sample gives approximately 90,000 clones in total; around nine tenths of them show up just once. More than 0.25% of the sample belongs to the ten largest clones. The sequencing used CD4+ or CD8+ T cells sorted from blood, collected in a trial of the OX40 agonist ivuxolimab. Every receptor here comes from an adult with an advanced solid tumor such as melanoma, head and neck, liver or kidney cancer.

This chain joins TRBV4-1 and TRBJ2-3, with D possibly being TRBD1 (8 bases). V was cut by 4 bases and J by 3 bases, with 14 bases left in between. Germline CDR1 MGHRA, CDR2 YSYEKL. This CDR3 region has 15 residues. The CDR3 loop is CASSRGQGGTDTQYF. The CDR3 DNA is TGCGCCAGCAGCCGTGGACAGGGAGGGACAGATACGCAGTATTTT.

The chain employs TRBV10-2 and TRBJ2-7; 7 bases map to TRBD1. The junction had 15 bases not matched to a gene; V was cut back by 6 bases and J by 4 bases. In germline, CDR1 is WSHSY, CDR2 SAAADI. The CDR3 extends over 16 amino acids. Here the CDR3 DNA reads TGCGCCAGCAGCCGCGCCCCGGACAGGTTAGGTTACGAGCAGTACTTC. This codes for CASSRAPDRLGYEQYF.

The CDR3, as DNA: TGTGCCAGCAGTTACGGGGGACCCCTACTTAACGAGCAGTACTTC. Translation: CASSYGGPLLNEQYF. The chain combines TRBV6-5 with TRBJ2-7, with D possibly being TRBD1 or TRBD2 (5 bases each). Trimming took 2 bases from V and 5 from J, leaving 16 bases between them. The CDR3 extends over 15 amino acids. Germline CDR1 MNHEY, CDR2 SVGAGI.

This clone appeared once. The chain's CDR3 is CASSPTPGGLAGRSYEQYF. CDR3 DNA: TGTGCCAGCAGCCCGACCCCGGGGGGGCTAGCGGGTCGGTCCTACGAGCAGTACTTC. The rearrangement uses TRBV4-2 and TRBJ2-7; 8 bases fit TRBD2. J gave up 1 base and V 4 bases, and 18 bases lay outside the gene matches. CDR1 and CDR2 from the germline V gene are LGHNA and YNFKEQ. The CDR3 is made up of 19 amino acids.

This chain connects TRBV7-2 to TRBJ2-7; the match to TRBD1 covers 7 bases. V shed 3 bases and J 2 bases; nucleotides not matched to a gene: 7. The CDR3 contains 15 residues. Germline CDR1 SGHTA, CDR2 FQGNSA. The CDR3 bases are TGTGCCAGCAGCTTTACAGGGGAAGGGGCCTACGAGCAGTACTTC. Amino acids: CASSFTGEGAYEQYF.

The chain couples TRBV19 to TRBJ1-2; TRBD1 is a possible D gene (6 bases). Per germline, CDR1 LNHDA and CDR2 SQIVND (reference sequence). This CDR3 is built from 13 residues. Trimming removed 3 bases from V and 8 bases from J, with 13 bases in between. CDR3 nucleotide sequence: TGTGCCAGTAGTATTGGTCAGGGGATGGGCTACACCTTC. It encodes CASSIGQGMGYTF. The full variable domain, with the rest looked up from reference TRBV19 and TRBJ1-2, is DGGITQSPKYLFRKEGQNVTLSCEQNLNHDAMYWYRQDPGQGLRLIYYSQIVNDFQKGDIAEGYSVSREKKESFPLTVTSAQKNPTAFYLCASSIGQGMGYTFGSGTRLTVV.

The rearrangement links TRBV7-2 to TRBJ2-1; TRBD2 matches at 8 bases. Looked up from germline, CDR1 is SGHTA and CDR2 is FQGNSA. V was pared by 1 base and J by 5 bases, with 4 bases of the junction left unmatched. The CDR3 is made up of 15 amino acids. The CDR3 spells CASSLVAGGNNEQFF. In nucleotides, the CDR3 is TGTGCCAGCAGCTTAGTTGCGGGGGGCAACAATGAGCAGTTCTTC.

This clone is a singleton in its sample. The V and J genes are TRBV2 and TRBJ2-3, with D possibly matching TRBD1 (6 bases). The CDR3 contains 12 residues. The V gene's germline CDR1 is SNHLY and CDR2 FYNNEI. Between the trimmed V and J ends, which lost 5 bases and 6 bases, there was a span of 9 bases. This CDR3 is CASSTGSDTQYF. The CDR3 DNA follows: TGTGCCAGCAGTACAGGGTCGGATACGCAGTATTTT.

The chain combines TRBV9 with TRBJ2-7; 9 nucleotides match TRBD1. The CDR3 runs 15 residues. Germline assignment: CDR1 SGDLS and CDR2 YYNGEE. V shed 4 bases, J shed 4 bases, and the junction held 9 bases outside the gene matches. CDR3 DNA sequence: TGTGCCAGCAGCCCCCGGACAGGGGCGGGATACGAGCAGTACTTC. It encodes CASSPRTGAGYEQYF. The full variable domain, its missing parts supplied by reference TRBV9 and TRBJ2-7, is DSGVTQTPKHLITATGQRVTLRCSPRSGDLSVYWYQQSLDQGLQFLIQYYNGEERAKGNILERFSAQQFPDLHSELNLSSLELGDSALYFCASSPRTGAGYEQYFGPGTRLTVT.

This chain connects TRBV7-8 to TRBJ1-2, with 9 bases matching TRBD1. The V segment lost 5 bases and the J segment 4 bases; nucleotides outside the gene matches: 11. The CDR3 is 16 residues long. Germline V CDR1 and CDR2: SGHVS, FQNEAQ. For the CDR3, the DNA is TGTGCCAGCAGCCCCGAGGACAGGGGCCCATTCTATGGCTACACCTTC. Residues: CASSPEDRGPFYGYTF.

The V gene is TRBV6-5, the J gene TRBJ2-7; D unresolved. Between the trimmed V and J ends, which lost 6 bases and 4 bases, there was a span of 4 bases. This CDR3 region has 10 residues. Germline V gene lookup returns CDR1 MNHEY and CDR2 SVGAGI. This chain's CDR3 is CASSRYEQYF. CDR3 bases: TGTGCCAGCAGCCGATACGAGCAGTACTTC.

This clone was observed a handful of times. The gene calls are TRBV5-1 and TRBJ2-1; TRBD2 matches at 7 bases. Per the germline V gene, CDR1 is SGHRS and CDR2 is YFSETQ. The CDR3 is 17 residues long. Trimming cost V 4 bases and J 0 bases; bases outside gene matches: 10. CDR3 DNA sequence: TGCGCCAGCAGCCCCAACGTAGCGGGCGGCTCCTACAATGAGCAGTTCTTC. This codes for CASSPNVAGGSYNEQFF.

V is TRBV15 and J is TRBJ2-7; D unresolved. Trimming took off 3 bases at V and 2 bases at J, with 20 bases between the two ends. This CDR3 has 17 amino acids. Per the germline V gene, CDR1 is LNHNV and CDR2 is YYDKDF (reference sequence). CDR3 in DNA: TGTGCCACCAGCAGTTCGTTGCCCCCCGGAAGGGCCTACGAGCAGTACTTC. Protein sequence: CATSSSLPPGRAYEQYF.

The CDR3 is CASSRSGTGNIPSGNTIYF. The CDR3 DNA sequence: TGTGCCAGCAGCAGATCCGGGACAGGGAATATTCCCTCTGGAAACACCATATATTTT. V usage is TRBV7-2 and J usage is TRBJ1-3; TRBD1 agrees at 9 bases. V was clipped by 5 bases and J by 0 bases; unmatched bases: 14. Germline CDR1 reads SGHTA; CDR2 reads FQGNSA. This CDR3 comprises 19 residues.

The chain couples TRBV6-6 to TRBJ2-6; D gene ambiguous. Trimming pared 10 bases from V and 0 bases from J, leaving 16 bases between. Germline V CDR1 and CDR2: MNHNY, SVGAGI (reference sequence). This CDR3 has 16 residues. In DNA, the CDR3 is TGTGCCATCTTACCGGACGGATTCTCTGGGGCCAACGTCCTGACTTTC. This encodes CAILPDGFSGANVLTF.

The chain recombines TRBV9 with TRBJ1-3; TRBD1 is a possible D gene (6 bases). Between the trimmed V and J ends, which lost 4 bases and 4 bases, there was a span of 15 bases. Germline CDR1 and CDR2: SGDLS and YYNGEE. The CDR3 length is 15 residues. CDR3 sequence: CASSPGRQDGNTIYF. The CDR3 DNA sequence: TGTGCCAGCAGCCCCGGTAGACAGGACGGAAACACCATATATTTT.

The CDR3 nucleotides read TGTGCCAGCATCCGGGGGGTCTCCTATAATTCACCCCTCCACTTT. This gives the protein CASIRGVSYNSPLHF. V usage is TRBV6-1 and J usage is TRBJ1-6, with D possibly TRBD1 on 5 matching bases. CDR1 is MNHNS, CDR2 SASEGT, per germline. The CDR3 loop spans 15 amino acids. The V gene lost 7 bases and the J gene lost 0 bases, with 10 bases spanning the gap.

The rearrangement joins TRBV7-9 to TRBJ2-7; D is unresolved. Between the trimmed V and J ends, which lost 0 bases and 7 bases, there was a span of 16 bases. CDR1 is SEHNR and CDR2 is FQNEAQ in the germline V gene (reference sequence). There are 15 residues in the CDR3. The CDR3 region is CASSLASLGSGEQYF. The CDR3 bases are TGTGCCAGCAGCTTAGCTAGTCTCGGATCAGGAGAGCAGTACTTC.

The chain has TRBV30 and TRBJ1-5; unclear D gene. From germline, CDR1 is GTSNPN and CDR2 SVGIG (reference sequence). The CDR3 covers 13 residues. Trimming pared 1 base from V and 2 bases from J, leaving 6 bases between. The CDR3 DNA reads as TGTGCCTGGAGTGGTGGACGCAATCAGCCCCAGCATTTT. Translation gives CAWSGGRNQPQHF.

The rearrangement joins TRBV19 to TRBJ2-1; TRBD2 aligns across 9 bases. With V trimmed by 9 bases and J by 5 bases, 35 bases remained unmatched. CDR1 and CDR2 from the germline V gene are LNHDA and SQIVND (reference sequence). The CDR3 is 23 amino acids. The CDR3 DNA follows: TGTGCCAGCTCGAGGAGTTGGCAGATCCCCGTTCACATTCAGCGGGGGGACAACAATGAGCAGTTCTTC. It translates to CASSRSWQIPVHIQRGDNNEQFF.

The chain has TRBV10-3 and TRBJ2-1; D possibly corresponds to TRBD1 (6 bases). Germline lookup yields CDR1 ENHRY and CDR2 SYGVKD. V was shortened by 4 bases and J by 5 bases, with 15 bases between the two germline ends. This CDR3 region has 15 residues. CDR3 coding DNA: TGTGCCATCAGTGGATTCAGGGGAGTAGACAATGAGCAGTTCTTC. It specifies CAISGFRGVDNEQFF.

A single count supports this clone. The chain recombines TRBV27 with TRBJ2-7, with 8 bases matching TRBD1. The CDR3 is 19 amino acids. The V and J ends lost 2 bases and 5 bases, in that order; junction bases with no gene match: 20. CDR1 MNHEY and CDR2 SMNVEV come from the germline V gene (reference sequence). For the CDR3, the DNA is TGTGCCAGCAGTTTAAAGCCAGCGATCGGGACAGGTAGGCAGGACGAGCAGTACTTC. Its translation is CASSLKPAIGTGRQDEQYF.

The chain joins TRBV21-1 to TRBJ1-2. TRBV21-1 is reported as a pseudogene. CDR3 size: 18 residues. CDR3 residues: CASTQSSRLKDCGYGYTF. The CDR3 DNA sequence: TGTGCCAGCACCCAAAGTTCCAGGCTTAAGGACTGCGGCTATGGCTACACCTTC.

The V call is TRBV6-5, the J call TRBJ2-5; D is perhaps TRBD1 (6 bases). This CDR3 has 14 residues. V was clipped by 6 bases and J by 4 bases, with 15 bases between them. The germline CDR1 and CDR2 sequences are MNHEY and SVGAGI. The CDR3 region has the DNA TGTGCCAGCAGACGACAGGCGGCGGGAGAGACCCAGTACTTC. Translated: CASRRQAAGETQYF.